Following are 12 T cell receptor beta chains from one sample sequenced in a study of CD8 T cells in Susac syndrome. The RNA, roughly 0.45 to 1 ug, was put through reverse transcription using random hexamers. TCRdb re-derived calls from the immunoSEQ multiplex PCR reads in MiXCR, one entry per CDR3 protein. Here the sample spans 200,000 to 300,000 distinct CDR3 sequences, 96% being singletons. Sequencing input: CD4+ T cells from PBMCs. The receptor set was obtained from a human donor with Susac syndrome.

The chain uses TRBV29-1 and TRBJ1-1, with 12 bases fitting TRBD1. The CDR3 runs 12 residues. The V and J ends lost 4 bases and 11 bases, in that order; junction bases with no gene match: 5. Germline V gene sequence: CDR1 SQVTM, CDR2 ANQGSEA. CDR3 nucleotide sequence: TGCAGCGTTGTGGGACAGGGGGCGGGTGCTTTCTTT. It codes for CSVVGQGAGAFF. Filled out from reference TRBV29-1 and TRBJ1-1, the complete variable domain reads SAVISQKPSRDICQRGTSLTIQCQVDSQVTMMFWYRQQPGQSLTLIATANQGSEATYESGFVIDKFPISRPNLTFSTLTVSNMSPEDSSIYLCSVVGQGAGAFFGQGTRLTVV.

CDR3: CAWKHLYEQYF. The CDR3 region has the DNA TGTGCCTGGAAACATTTATACGAGCAGTACTTC. The V and J genes are TRBV30 and TRBJ2-7; D ambiguous. The length of the CDR3 is 11 residues. Germline V gene data show CDR1 as GTSNPN and CDR2 as SVGIG (reference sequence). V was cut by 4 bases and J by 4 bases, with 8 bases left in between.

The chain couples TRBV28 to TRBJ2-4; 12 bases line up with TRBD1. Unmatched junction bases numbered 14, after V lost 5 bases and J lost 3 bases. CDR1 is MDHEN, CDR2 SYDVKM, per germline. CDR3 size: 19 residues. This CDR3 is CASSDPGQGAGWVKNIQYF. In nucleotides, the CDR3 is TGTGCCAGCAGTGATCCGGGACAGGGGGCTGGTTGGGTCAAAAACATTCAGTACTTC. Together with reference TRBV28 and TRBJ2-4, the CDR3 gives the full variable domain: DVKVTQSSRYLVKRTGEKVFLECVQDMDHENMFWYRQDPGLGLRLIYFSYDVKMKEKGDIPEGYSVSREKKERFSLILESASTNQTSMYLCASSDPGQGAGWVKNIQYFGAGTRLSVL.

The gene calls are TRBV6-1 and TRBJ2-7, with D perhaps assigned TRBD1 or TRBD2 (5 bases each). Germline-derived CDR1 and CDR2 are MNHNS and SASEGT. The CDR3 spans 13 residues. Trimming shortened V by 8 bases and J by 2 bases, and 13 bases separated the two germline ends. The CDR3 is CASPGTVAYEQYF. The CDR3 DNA is TGTGCCAGCCCCGGGACGGTAGCCTACGAGCAGTACTTC.

J is TRBJ2-7 and V is TRBV5-1; TRBD1 matches at 10 bases. CDR1 is SGHRS and CDR2 is YFSETQ in the germline V gene. The V and J ends lost 6 bases and 4 bases, in that order; junction bases with no gene match: 4. CDR3 length equals 13 residues. CDR3 sequence reads: CASKDRGKYEQYF. CDR3 DNA sequence: TGCGCCAGCAAGGACAGGGGGAAATACGAGCAGTACTTC.

The chain has TRBV27 and TRBJ2-3; TRBD2 aligns across 7 bases. The V and J ends lost 6 bases and 5 bases, in that order; junction bases with no gene match: 8. CDR3 length: 14 amino acids. The germline V gene encodes CDR1 MNHEY and CDR2 SMNVEV (reference sequence). Written as DNA, the CDR3 is TGTGCCAGCAGGCCCCTCGGCGGGAGAGATACGCAGTATTTT. Its translation: CASRPLGGRDTQYF.

The chain combines TRBV30 with TRBJ1-2, with D maybe TRBD1 (5 bases). The CDR3 has 14 amino acids. V gave up 4 bases and J gave up 4 bases, with 16 bases separating them. CDR1 GTSNPN and CDR2 SVGIG come from the germline V gene (reference sequence). In DNA, the CDR3 is TGTGCCTGGATCCCGTCCCGGGACTTCTATGGCTACACCTTC. This gives the protein CAWIPSRDFYGYTF.

The J gene is TRBJ2-7, the V gene TRBV28; D not resolved. CDR1 and CDR2 from the germline V gene are MDHEN and SYDVKM. V lost 4 bases and J 1 base, leaving 14 bases between the germline ends. There are 15 residues in the CDR3. The CDR3 coding sequence is TGTGCCAGCAGTTCACTGAGTTCCGTATCCTACGAGCAGTACTTC. Protein product: CASSSLSSVSYEQYF.

The chain carries TRBV20-1 and TRBJ1-2; D is unresolved. Between the trimmed V and J ends, which lost 3 bases and 3 bases, there was a span of 8 bases. This CDR3 comprises 12 residues. Per germline, CDR1 DFQATT and CDR2 SNEGSKA (reference sequence). The CDR3 DNA is TGCAGTGCTAGTACCTCGGACTATGGCTACACCTTC. It specifies CSASTSDYGYTF.

The CDR3 DNA reads as TGTGCCACCAGCAGAGATCCCTGGGGGGATCAGCCCCAGCATTTT. Protein sequence: CATSRDPWGDQPQHF. This chain joins TRBV15 and TRBJ1-5; D perhaps matches TRBD1 (5 bases). The CDR3 extends over 15 amino acids. V lost 0 bases, J lost 5 bases, and 11 bases lay in between. Germline-derived CDR1 and CDR2 are LNHNV and YYDKDF (reference sequence).

This chain uses TRBV5-4 with TRBJ1-2; 8 bases line up with TRBD1. The germline gives CDR1 SGHNT, CDR2 YYREEE (reference sequence). V gave up 4 bases and J gave up 2 bases; unmatched junction bases: 10. The CDR3 sequence is 16 residues long. The CDR3 DNA sequence: TGTGCCAGCAGCCAGACAGGGGCGGGACCAAACTATGGCTACACCTTC. It translates to CASSQTGAGPNYGYTF.

This clonotype was picked up a small number of times. V is TRBV28 and J is TRBJ2-6, with 7 positions matching TRBD1. The germline V gene has CDR1 MDHEN and CDR2 SYDVKM. After removal of 4 bases from V and 2 bases from J, the junction contained 2 bases not matched to a gene. CDR3 length equals 15 residues. The CDR3 nucleotides read TGTGCCAGCAGTTCTCAGGGGGCTGGGGCCAACGTCCTGACTTTC. Residues: CASSSQGAGANVLTF. Looking up the rest from reference TRBV28 and TRBJ2-6 gives the full variable domain: DVKVTQSSRYLVKRTGEKVFLECVQDMDHENMFWYRQDPGLGLRLIYFSYDVKMKEKGDIPEGYSVSREKKERFSLILESASTNQTSMYLCASSSQGAGANVLTFGAGSRLTVL.